The 16 T cell receptor beta chains in this list originate from one sample, sequenced in a study of T cells and Merkel cell carcinoma outcomes. Generated by immunoSEQ multiplex PCR, the TCRdb table keeps only in-frame clones and is missing some. The table includes roughly 1,900 clones, about 92% detected once. The sequenced sample consisted of tumor tissue from Merkel cell carcinoma. These receptors all come from a human donor with Merkel cell carcinoma.

The CDR3 sequence: CASSGRHIINTEAFF. The CDR3 coding sequence is TGTGCCAGCAGCGGGCGGCATATCATCAACACTGAAGCTTTCTTT. V usage is TRBV7-2 and J usage is TRBJ1-1; D is ambiguous. Trimming pared 5 bases from V and 2 bases from J, leaving 15 bases between. The CDR3 spans 15 residues. Looked up from germline, CDR1 is SGHTA and CDR2 is FQGNSA. The full variable domain, rest sourced from reference TRBV7-2 and TRBJ1-1, is GAGVSQSPSNKVTEKGKDVELRCDPISGHTALYWYRQSLGQGLEFLIYFQGNSAPDKSGLPSDRFSAERTGGSVSTLTIQRTQQEDSAVYLCASSGRHIINTEAFFGQGTRLTVV.

This rearrangement joins TRBV7-9 to TRBJ1-2; the D is unclear. The V end was cut by 1 base, the J end by 8 bases, with 8 bases between. This CDR3 comprises 12 residues. Germline assignment: CDR1 SEHNR and CDR2 FQNEAQ (reference sequence). This CDR3 is CASSLVNGGYTF. CDR3 sequence (DNA): TGTGCCAGCAGCTTAGTTAACGGCGGCTACACCTTC.

The gene calls are TRBV27 and TRBJ2-7; 12 positions agree with TRBD2. Germline V gene lookup returns CDR1 MNHEY and CDR2 SMNVEV (reference sequence). The CDR3 has 17 residues. Losses at the gene ends were 5 bases for V and 3 bases for J; bases not matched to a gene: 11. The CDR3 here is CASSPPPGTSGYYEQYF. CDR3 DNA sequence: TGTGCCAGCAGTCCCCCTCCCGGGACTAGCGGGTACTACGAGCAGTACTTC.

The chain employs TRBV18 and TRBJ1-1; D unresolved. This CDR3 spans 13 amino acids. V lost 2 bases to trimming and J lost 3 bases, with 7 bases between them. The V gene's germline CDR1 is KGHSH and CDR2 LQKENI. In DNA, the CDR3 is TGTGCCAGCTCACCATCCGGAGACACTGAAGCTTTCTTT. Translating gives CASSPSGDTEAFF.

This clone was counted a single time. The chain employs TRBV28 and TRBJ2-7; 11 bases are shared with TRBD2. This CDR3 region has 14 residues. Germline-derived CDR1 and CDR2 are MDHEN and SYDVKM. V lost 4 bases to trimming and J lost 3 bases; unmatched junction nucleotides: 2. The DNA for the CDR3 is TGTGCCAGCAGTTCTAGCGGGAGGAGCTACGAGCAGTACTTC. This translates into CASSSSGRSYEQYF.

This chain joins TRBV27 and TRBJ2-3; D possibly corresponds to TRBD2 (7 bases). CDR3 length: 16 residues. V was pared by 7 bases and J by 0 bases, with 17 bases between. Germline V gene data show CDR1 as MNHEY and CDR2 as SMNVEV (reference sequence). CDR3 residues: CASTLLGGASTDTQYF. The CDR3 DNA is TGTGCCAGCACCCTTCTGGGGGGGGCTAGCACAGATACGCAGTATTTT.

V usage is TRBV4-2 and J usage is TRBJ1-1; D remains ambiguous. The CDR3 spans 12 residues. CDR1 is LGHNA, CDR2 YNFKEQ, per germline. V was trimmed by 5 bases and J by 8 bases, leaving 12 bases between them. The CDR3 coding sequence is TGTGCCAGCAGCTTGGCGGCGGGGGAAGCTTTCTTT. It specifies CASSLAAGEAFF.

This rearrangement joins TRBV4-1 to TRBJ2-2; unclear D gene. Trimming left V 1 base short and J 6 bases short, with 3 bases between. Germline V gene sequence: CDR1 MGHRA, CDR2 YSYEKL. The CDR3 has 12 residues. CDR3 region: CASSQVPGELFF. Here the CDR3 DNA reads TGCGCCAGCAGCCAAGTTCCCGGGGAGCTGTTTTTT.

The rearrangement links TRBV5-6 to TRBJ2-3; 9 nucleotides agree with TRBD1. The CDR3 has 14 residues. Looked up from germline, CDR1 is SGHDT and CDR2 is YYEEEE. The V and J ends lost 2 bases and 4 bases, in that order; junction bases with no gene match: 2. In DNA, the CDR3 is TGTGCCAGCAGCTTACAGGGGGCCGCAGATACGCAGTATTTT. Translated, it gives CASSLQGAADTQYF. Combining the CDR3 with reference TRBV5-6 and TRBJ2-3 gives the whole variable domain DAGVTQSPTHLIKTRGQQVTLRCSPKSGHDTVSWYQQALGQGPQFIFQYYEEEERQRGNFPDRFSGHQFPNYSSELNVNALLLGDSALYLCASSLQGAADTQYFGPGTRLTVL.

The rearrangement joins TRBV25-1 to TRBJ1-4; D may be TRBD1 (5 bases). V was trimmed by 4 bases and J by 0 bases, leaving 9 bases between them. Germline V lookup: CDR1 MGHDK, CDR2 SYGVNS. The CDR3 is 15 residues long. This CDR3 reads CASSGWGTTNEKLFF. CDR3 nucleotide sequence: TGTGCCAGCAGTGGCTGGGGGACAACTAATGAAAAACTGTTTTTT.

This chain links TRBV19 with TRBJ2-5, with D perhaps matching TRBD2 (5 bases). The CDR3 runs 16 residues. V was pared by 6 bases and J by 3 bases, with 20 bases between. Germline V CDR1 and CDR2: LNHDA, SQIVND (reference sequence). CDR3 sequence reads: CASRSGRSERKETQYF. The CDR3 DNA follows: TGTGCCAGTAGATCAGGACGGTCTGAGCGGAAAGAGACCCAGTACTTC.

This rearrangement joins TRBV14 to TRBJ2-1; D is perhaps TRBD1 or TRBD2 (5 bases each). Trimming shortened V by 8 bases and J by 2 bases, and 13 bases separated the two germline ends. The germline CDR1 and CDR2 sequences are SGHDN and FVKESK. This CDR3 comprises 14 residues. Written as DNA, the CDR3 is TGTGCCAGCGGGACGAAGGGACCCTACAATGAGCAGTTCTTC. It translates to CASGTKGPYNEQFF.

Only one count was recorded for this clone. The identical CDR3 is also encoded by other nucleotide sequences in the sample. This chain uses TRBV29-1 with TRBJ1-2, with 10 bases fitting TRBD1. The germline V gene encodes CDR1 SQVTM and CDR2 ANQGSEA. V dropped 6 bases and J dropped 8; count of bases not matched to a gene: 9. The CDR3 totals 13 residues. The CDR3 loop is CSVDYGTGAGYTF. The CDR3 bases are TGCAGCGTGGATTACGGGACAGGGGCCGGCTACACCTTC.

The chain's CDR3 is CASSLGLAGGRGADTQYF. DNA for the CDR3: TGTGCCAGCAGTTTAGGCCTAGCGGGAGGGCGAGGGGCAGATACGCAGTATTTT. The chain links TRBV27 to TRBJ2-3, with TRBD2 identical over 12 bases. The CDR3 has 18 residues. V shed 2 bases and J 4 bases; nucleotides not matched to a gene: 10. Germline lookup yields CDR1 MNHEY and CDR2 SMNVEV (reference sequence).

This clone was seen only once. V and J are TRBV15 and TRBJ1-3; D is perhaps TRBD1 (5 bases). The CDR3 length is 19 residues. Germline CDR1 and CDR2: LNHNV and YYDKDF (reference sequence). V was clipped by 0 bases and J by 0 bases, with 18 bases between them. CDR3 nucleotide sequence: TGTGCCACCAGCAGAGAGATGAGGTCGATCAGGGACTCTGGAAACACCATATATTTT. Protein product: CATSREMRSIRDSGNTIYF.

The V call is TRBV29-1, the J call TRBJ1-4, with D perhaps TRBD1 (5 bases). The CDR3 contains 14 residues. V lost 5 bases and J 3 bases, leaving 13 bases between the germline ends. Germline CDR1 is SQVTM and CDR2 is ANQGSEA. The chain's CDR3 is CSVNQGLANEKLFF. The CDR3 bases are TGCAGCGTTAATCAGGGCCTGGCTAATGAAAAACTGTTTTTT.